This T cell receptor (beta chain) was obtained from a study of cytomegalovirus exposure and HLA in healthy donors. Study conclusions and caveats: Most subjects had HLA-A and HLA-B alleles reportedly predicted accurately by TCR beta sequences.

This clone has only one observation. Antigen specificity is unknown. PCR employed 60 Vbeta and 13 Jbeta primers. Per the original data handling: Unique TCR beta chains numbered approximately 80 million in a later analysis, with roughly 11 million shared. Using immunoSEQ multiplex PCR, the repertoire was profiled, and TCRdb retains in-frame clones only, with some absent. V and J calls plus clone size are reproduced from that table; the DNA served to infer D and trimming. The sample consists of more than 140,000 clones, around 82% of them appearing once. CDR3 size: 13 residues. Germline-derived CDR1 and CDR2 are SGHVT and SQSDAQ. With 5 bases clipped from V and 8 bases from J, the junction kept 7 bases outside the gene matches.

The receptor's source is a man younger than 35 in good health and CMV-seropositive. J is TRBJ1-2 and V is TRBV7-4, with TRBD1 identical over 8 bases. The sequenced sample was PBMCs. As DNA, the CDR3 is TGTGCCAGCAGCGCCGCAGGACAGGGAGGCTACACCTTC. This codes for CASSAAGQGGYTF.